One and the same sample provided the 30 T cell receptor beta chains below, sequenced in a study of T cells after yellow fever vaccination. In TCRdb, the 5' RACE reads were re-called with MiXCR into one record per CDR3 protein. The table shows some 320,000 distinct CDR3 sequences, with 8.5% to 9% occurring only once. Sample: PBMCs, taken on the day of the first yellow fever vaccination. All receptors derive from a man between 18 and 29 years old who received the YFV17D yellow fever vaccine.

J is TRBJ2-5 and V is TRBV11-2, with D unclear. V was cut by 2 bases and J by 2 bases, with 15 bases left in between. The CDR3 runs to 16 residues. In germline, CDR1 is SGHAT, CDR2 FQNNGV. CDR3 sequence reads: CASSLNLGPVQETQYF. The CDR3, as DNA: TGTGCCAGCAGCTTAAACCTTGGCCCGGTTCAAGAGACCCAGTACTTC.

The chain recombines TRBV20-1 with TRBJ1-4; D gene uncertain. The CDR3 totals 16 residues. V was trimmed by 1 base and J by 0 bases, leaving 12 bases between them. Germline V gene lookup returns CDR1 DFQATT and CDR2 SNEGSKA (reference sequence). This CDR3 reads CSARGLGDATNEKLFF. The CDR3 nucleotides read TGCAGTGCTAGAGGGCTAGGAGATGCAACTAATGAAAAACTGTTTTTT.

This clonotype was recorded at least ten times. This sequence joins TRBV30 and TRBJ1-6; 10 positions agree with TRBD1. The CDR3 consists of 14 residues. Losses at the gene ends were 3 bases for V and 8 bases for J; bases not matched to a gene: 4. CDR1 GTSNPN and CDR2 SVGIG come from the germline V gene (reference sequence). The CDR3 is CAWSRDRGYSPLHF. The CDR3 nucleotides are TGTGCCTGGAGCCGGGACAGGGGTTATTCACCCCTCCACTTT.

The rearrangement uses TRBV29-1 and TRBJ1-3; tentative D call: TRBD1 (6 bases). CDR3 length equals 13 residues. Germline CDR1 and CDR2: SQVTM and ANQGSEA. With 7 bases removed from V and 1 base from J, the gap between germline ends came to 11 bases. The CDR3 protein is CSARQGSGNTIYF. As DNA, the CDR3 is TGCAGCGCCCGTCAGGGGTCTGGAAACACCATATATTTT.

The chain combines TRBV20-1 with TRBJ1-2; no clear D gene. V was shortened by 7 bases and J by 3 bases, with 9 bases between the two germline ends. The germline V gene encodes CDR1 DFQATT and CDR2 SNEGSKA (reference sequence). This CDR3 region has 11 residues. CDR3 protein: CSGALDYGYTF. The CDR3 DNA sequence: TGCAGTGGGGCCCTTGACTATGGCTACACCTTC.

This clonotype came up many times. The chain joins TRBV7-9 to TRBJ2-2; a possible D gene is TRBD2 (7 bases). This CDR3 has 15 amino acids. V was trimmed by 2 bases and J by 2 bases, leaving 9 bases between them. The germline V gene encodes CDR1 SEHNR and CDR2 FQNEAQ (reference sequence). The CDR3 sequence: CASSLPGGNTGELFF. The CDR3 DNA follows: TGTGCCAGCAGCTTACCGGGGGGCAACACCGGGGAGCTGTTTTTT.

This clonotype was seen ten or more times. The chain links TRBV29-1 to TRBJ1-3; D gene uncertain. Germline-derived CDR1 and CDR2 are SQVTM and ANQGSEA. The CDR3 is 14 amino acids. Trimming shortened V by 4 bases and J by 0 bases, and 10 bases separated the two germline ends. CDR3 residues: CSVALEFSGNTIYF. CDR3 nucleotide sequence: TGCAGCGTTGCCCTGGAATTCTCTGGAAACACCATATATTTT.

The V call is TRBV27, the J call TRBJ2-1; no clear D. Germline V CDR1 and CDR2: MNHEY, SMNVEV (reference sequence). Trimming took 0 bases from V and 5 from J, leaving 8 bases between them. The CDR3 runs to 14 residues. CDR3 region: CASSLSSRHNEQFF. In nucleotides, the CDR3 is TGTGCCAGCAGTTTATCGAGCAGGCACAATGAGCAGTTCTTC.

This clonotype was seen a few times. The chain joins TRBV2 to TRBJ1-6; D remains ambiguous. The V and J ends lost 9 bases and 0 bases respectively, with 6 bases between them. Looked up from germline, CDR1 is SNHLY and CDR2 is FYNNEI. This CDR3 has 13 residues. The CDR3 spells CARRDSYNSPLHF. In nucleotides, the CDR3 is TGTGCCAGAAGGGACTCCTATAATTCACCCCTCCACTTT.

The chain links TRBV6-1 to TRBJ1-2; 8 bases are shared with TRBD1. V shed 5 bases and J 3 bases; nucleotides not matched to a gene: 5. Per the germline V gene, CDR1 is MNHNS and CDR2 is SASEGT. The CDR3 runs to 14 residues. CDR3 nucleotides: TGTGCCAGCAGTCGGGACAGGCACTACTATGGCTACACCTTC. This codes for CASSRDRHYYGYTF.

This clonotype was detected many times. The V gene is TRBV4-1, the J gene TRBJ1-2; unclear D gene. The V gene's germline CDR1 is MGHRA and CDR2 YSYEKL. The V gene lost 0 bases and the J gene lost 9 bases, with 11 bases spanning the gap. There are 13 residues in the CDR3. For the CDR3, the DNA is TGCGCCAGCAGCCAAGACCTCGGGCGAAGCTACACCTTC. Translated, it gives CASSQDLGRSYTF.

This clonotype was seen more than once but under ten times. The chain's CDR3 is CASRPRGSKGTSGGRPNIQYF. The CDR3 DNA reads as TGTGCCAGCAGGCCTAGAGGGAGTAAGGGGACTAGCGGGGGACGCCCAAACATTCAGTACTTC. The chain employs TRBV11-2 and TRBJ2-4; 14 bases fit TRBD2. Looked up from germline, CDR1 is SGHAT and CDR2 is FQNNGV. CDR3 length: 21 amino acids. The trim removed 6 bases at V and 6 bases at J, leaving 22 bases unmatched.

The rearrangement links TRBV6-2 or TRBV6-3 to TRBJ2-2; the D is unclear. The CDR3 runs 15 residues. Per the germline V gene, CDR1 is MNHEY and CDR2 is SVGEGT. V gave up 4 bases and J gave up 0 bases, with 9 bases separating them. CDR3 region: CASSFGLTNTGELFF. CDR3 nucleotides: TGTGCCAGCAGTTTCGGCTTAACGAACACCGGGGAGCTGTTTTTT.

This clonotype was seen only a few times. The CDR3 is CATKEDGRRADTQYF. DNA of the CDR3: TGCGCCACCAAAGAGGACGGCAGAAGAGCAGATACGCAGTATTTT. This chain uses TRBV10-2 with TRBJ2-3; the D is unclear. The CDR3 has 15 residues. Per germline, CDR1 WSHSY and CDR2 SAAADI. With 10 bases removed from V and 4 bases from J, the gap between germline ends came to 21 bases.

Ten or more counts support this clonotype. The chain joins TRBV10-2 to TRBJ2-1, with D perhaps being TRBD1 or TRBD2 (6 bases each). Germline V gene lookup returns CDR1 WSHSY and CDR2 SAAADI. The CDR3 spans 13 residues. V was pared by 6 bases and J by 6 bases, with 12 bases between. CDR3 sequence: CASRQRGVNEQFF. CDR3 DNA sequence: TGCGCCAGCAGGCAGAGGGGGGTCAATGAGCAGTTCTTC.

This clonotype was observed many times. The gene calls are TRBV6-5 and TRBJ2-7, with 7 bases that match TRBD1. CDR3 length: 17 amino acids. Germline V gene data show CDR1 as MNHEY and CDR2 as SVGAGI. J lost 5 bases, V lost 6 bases, and 19 bases had no gene match. CDR3 sequence reads: CASSYQTGTASRDEQYF. The CDR3, as DNA: TGTGCCAGCAGCTACCAGACTGGGACAGCCTCTCGTGACGAGCAGTACTTC.

V is TRBV6-1 and J is TRBJ2-5, with 10 bases that match TRBD1. V was clipped by 6 bases and J by 4 bases; unmatched bases: 14. Germline CDR1 and CDR2: MNHNS and SASEGT. This CDR3 has 17 residues. The CDR3 coding sequence is TGTGCCAGCAGATCATCAAGCCGGGACAGGGGATCAGAGACCCAGTACTTC. Translating it yields CASRSSSRDRGSETQYF.

This clonotype was counted between two and nine times. The chain employs TRBV7-6 and TRBJ2-5, with D tentatively TRBD1 (7 bases). This CDR3 contains 14 residues. V shed 6 bases and J shed 5 bases, with 16 bases lying between them. The germline V gene has CDR1 SGHVS and CDR2 FNYEAQ. CDR3 sequence: CASSPGGPVETQYF. The CDR3 bases are TGTGCCAGCAGTCCAGGGGGGCCCGTGGAGACCCAGTACTTC.

This clonotype appeared a few times. This chain links TRBV4-1 with TRBJ2-2, with TRBD2 identical over 15 bases. The germline V gene has CDR1 MGHRA and CDR2 YSYEKL. The CDR3 spans 21 residues. With 0 bases clipped from V and 3 bases from J, the junction kept 11 bases outside the gene matches. The CDR3 nucleotides read TGCGCCAGCAGCCAAGATAGGTGGGGACTAGCGGGGGGCCGCTACACCGGGGAGCTGTTTTTT. Its protein is CASSQDRWGLAGGRYTGELFF.

This clonotype appeared a few times. The V gene is TRBV7-9, the J gene TRBJ2-7; no reliable D call. V lost 6 bases, J lost 4 bases, and 16 bases lay in between. There are 14 residues in the CDR3. The germline V gene has CDR1 SEHNR and CDR2 FQNEAQ (reference sequence). This CDR3 reads CASSSILVGYEQYF. The CDR3 nucleotides read TGTGCCAGCAGTTCCATCCTCGTCGGGTACGAGCAGTACTTC.

The chain's CDR3 is CASSLAYVGRMNTEAFF. The CDR3 bases are TGCGCCAGCAGCTTGGCCTACGTTGGACGGATGAACACTGAAGCTTTCTTT. This rearrangement joins TRBV5-1 to TRBJ1-1; D is ambiguous. The V and J ends lost 0 bases and 0 bases respectively, with 15 bases between them. The CDR3 consists of 17 residues. CDR1 is SGHRS and CDR2 is YFSETQ in the germline V gene.

In this sample, this clonotype turned up many times. The chain joins TRBV3-1 to TRBJ2-6, with D maybe TRBD1 (6 bases). The CDR3 runs to 15 residues. Trimming removed 3 bases from V and 6 bases from J, with 12 bases in between. Germline V gene data show CDR1 as LGHDT and CDR2 as YNNKEL (reference sequence). CDR3 region: CASSQGALTANVLTF. The CDR3 DNA is TGTGCCAGCAGCCAGGGGGCTCTGACGGCCAACGTCCTGACTTTC. Full variable domain (outside the CDR3, taken from reference TRBV3-1 and TRBJ2-6): DTAVSQTPKYLVTQMGNDKSIKCEQNLGHDTMYWYKQDSKKFLKIMFSYNNKELIINETVPNRFSPKSPDKAHLNLHINSLELGDSAVYFCASSQGALTANVLTFGAGSRLTVL.

The chain couples TRBV12-5 to TRBJ2-5; tentative D call: TRBD1 (5 bases). The CDR3 contains 14 residues. The V and J ends lost 6 bases and 2 bases respectively, with 13 bases between them. The germline V gene has CDR1 LGHNT and CDR2 FRNRAP. The CDR3 here is CASGRDSLQETQYF. In nucleotides, the CDR3 is TGTGCTAGTGGCCGAGACAGTCTTCAAGAGACCCAGTACTTC.

Only a few counts were recorded for this clonotype. V is TRBV4-3 and J is TRBJ2-4; D perhaps matches TRBD1 (6 bases). Germline V gene lookup returns CDR1 LGHNA and CDR2 YSLEER. The CDR3 sequence is 16 residues long. The V gene lost 3 bases and the J gene lost 3 bases, with 15 bases spanning the gap. CDR3 nucleotides: TGCGCCAGCAGCCAGTCGTACAGGGTCGGCAAAAACATTCAGTACTTC. Amino acids: CASSQSYRVGKNIQYF.

CDR3 sequence reads: CASSFTGDYEQYV. The CDR3 DNA follows: TGTGCCAGCAGCTTTACAGGGGACTACGAGCAGTACGTC. The chain links TRBV13 to TRBJ2-7; 7 nucleotides align to TRBD1. In germline, CDR1 is PRHDT, CDR2 FYEKMQ (reference sequence). The CDR3 spans 13 residues. Unmatched junction bases numbered 2, after V lost 3 bases and J lost 3 bases.

The V gene is TRBV12-3 or TRBV12-4, the J gene TRBJ1-1, with a possible D match to TRBD1 (5 bases). This CDR3 region has 14 residues. Deletions cut 7 bases from V and 3 bases from J, with 15 bases between. The chain's CDR3 is CASTAGKGHTEAFF. CDR3 in DNA: TGTGCCAGCACCGCCGGAAAGGGGCACACTGAAGCTTTCTTT.

There are a few counts of this clonotype. The chain joins TRBV15 to TRBJ1-3, with TRBD1 identical over 7 bases. J gave up 0 bases and V 3 bases, and 17 bases lay outside the gene matches. The CDR3 has 20 residues. Per the germline V gene, CDR1 is LNHNV and CDR2 is YYDKDF (reference sequence). CDR3 sequence reads: CATSSGDSALTASSGNTIYF. The CDR3 coding sequence is TGTGCCACCAGCAGTGGGGACAGCGCTCTAACCGCCAGCTCTGGAAACACCATATATTTT.

Ten or more counts support this clonotype. The J gene is TRBJ1-1, the V gene TRBV12-3 or TRBV12-4; D not resolved. The CDR3 totals 14 residues. The ends were cut back, 5 bases at V and 0 bases at J, with 10 bases in the middle. CDR3 amino acids: CASSGSILNTEAFF. The CDR3 coding sequence is TGTGCCAGCAGTGGGAGCATCCTGAACACTGAAGCTTTCTTT.

This clonotype was seen at least ten times. J is TRBJ1-5 and V is TRBV14, with unresolved D. Between the trimmed V and J ends, which lost 0 bases and 6 bases, there was a span of 6 bases. Per the germline V gene, CDR1 is SGHDN and CDR2 is FVKESK. The CDR3 consists of 13 residues. The CDR3 protein is CASSQDRGQPQHF. CDR3 coding DNA: TGTGCCAGCAGCCAAGATCGGGGTCAGCCCCAGCATTTT.

This clonotype has a handful of counts. The chain combines TRBV4-1 with TRBJ1-6; 8 bases are a match to TRBD1. Unmatched junction bases numbered 6, after V lost 2 bases and J lost 0 bases. The CDR3 loop spans 18 amino acids. In germline, CDR1 is MGHRA, CDR2 YSYEKL. CDR3: CASSQLDRALSYNSPLHF. The CDR3 DNA reads as TGCGCCAGCAGCCAACTGGACAGGGCCCTCTCCTATAATTCACCCCTCCACTTT.